This TCR beta chain appears in the sequencing data of a study of T cell responses to AZD1222 COVID-19 vaccine. This table comes from immunoSEQ multiplex PCR, and its TCRdb copy is limited to in-frame clones, with some not included. Of 150,000 or so clones in the sample, around nine tenths are singletons; the top ten hold 1.5% to 2%. CDR1 SQVTM and CDR2 ANQGSEA come from the germline V gene. The V and J ends lost 7 bases and 5 bases respectively, with 13 bases between them. This CDR3 spans 12 amino acids. This chain uses TRBV29-1 with TRBJ2-3; perhaps TRBD1 as D (6 bases). Here the sequenced sample was peripheral blood, taken on day 0 of AZD1222 vaccination. The sequence derives from an adult in good health. Here the CDR3 reads CSDRTALDTQYF. DNA of the CDR3: TGCAGCGATCGGACAGCCTTAGATACGCAGTATTTT.